These 10 T cell receptor beta chains were sequenced from one sample in a study of blood T cells in healthy people across ages. Through a sample-barcoded 5' primer and a J-beta primer mix, a second PCR was run for roughly 6 to 11 cycles. TCRdb analysed the 5' RACE reads with MiXCR anew, one entry per CDR3 protein. The sample records 450,000 to 700,000 distinct CDR3 sequences, 27% being singletons. Specimen: blood. Receptors were obtained from an older woman in good health.

This clonotype turned up a few times. This chain links TRBV6-5 with TRBJ2-2; D remains ambiguous. Germline V gives CDR1 MNHEY, CDR2 SVGAGI. V was pared by 11 bases and J by 4 bases, with 14 bases between. CDR3 size: 13 residues. The CDR3 DNA follows: TGTGCCTGCTGCCTTAGTGGCACCGGGGAGCTGTTTTTT. This sequence encodes CACCLSGTGELFF.

The rearrangement uses TRBV5-6 and TRBJ2-4, with 9 bases lining up with TRBD1. The CDR3 totals 11 residues. Trimming cost V 2 bases and J 15 bases; bases outside gene matches: 3. Germline CDR1 and CDR2: SGHDT and YYEEEE. This CDR3 is CASSFGDRVYF. CDR3 sequence (DNA): TGTGCCAGCAGCTTTGGGGACAGGGTGTACTTC.

The rearrangement uses TRBV12-3 or TRBV12-4 and TRBJ1-1; a weak D match, TRBD1 (5 bases). The CDR3 is 15 residues long. Trimming took 4 bases from V and 5 from J, leaving 17 bases between them. CDR3 in DNA: TGTGCCAGCAGTTCCCGGAAGGGGAGGTGGACTGAAGCTTTCTTT. Amino acids: CASSSRKGRWTEAFF.

The CDR3 coding sequence is TGCAGCGTTGCAGGGACCTACGAGCAGTACTTC. Amino acids: CSVAGTYEQYF. J is TRBJ2-7 and V is TRBV29-1; the D gene is possibly TRBD1 (5 bases). Germline V gives CDR1 SQVTM, CDR2 ANQGSEA. The CDR3 contains 11 residues. V gave up 4 bases and J gave up 2 bases, with 6 bases separating them.

The chain combines TRBV20-1 with TRBJ2-1, with 12 bases identical to TRBD2. The trim removed 3 bases at V and 0 bases at J, leaving 6 bases unmatched. The length of the CDR3 is 17 residues. CDR1 is DFQATT and CDR2 is SNEGSKA in the germline V gene (reference sequence). The CDR3 sequence: CSASSSGGASSYNEQFF. The DNA of the CDR3 is TGCAGTGCTAGTTCTAGCGGGGGGGCTAGCTCCTACAATGAGCAGTTCTTC.

The V and J genes are TRBV20-1 and TRBJ1-1; 8 bases are shared with TRBD1. The CDR3 covers 14 residues. Germline CDR1 is DFQATT and CDR2 is SNEGSKA (reference sequence). With 6 bases clipped from V and 1 base from J, the junction kept 7 bases outside the gene matches. The CDR3 sequence is CSAAKQGGNTEAFF. CDR3 DNA sequence: TGCAGTGCAGCGAAACAGGGGGGGAACACTGAAGCTTTCTTT.

This clonotype has just a few counts. For the CDR3, the DNA is TGCAGTGCTAGAGATCTCGGGGGGGCCGACAATGAGCAGTTCTTC. This translates into CSARDLGGADNEQFF. The rearrangement links TRBV20-1 to TRBJ2-5; the match to TRBD2 covers 8 bases. The DNA end is a closer match to TRBJ2-1, so the J assignment may be wrong. The CDR3 is 15 residues long. CDR1 is DFQATT, CDR2 SNEGSKA, per germline (reference sequence).

This clonotype was picked up a small number of times. V and J are TRBV12-3 or TRBV12-4 and TRBJ1-2; 8 nucleotides line up with TRBD1. The CDR3 has 14 residues. The V segment lost 3 bases and the J segment 6 bases; nucleotides outside the gene matches: 6. In DNA, the CDR3 is TGTGCCAGCAGTTTTTTGGGCAGGGGGCATGGCTACACCTTC. Translating gives CASSFLGRGHGYTF.

The genes are TRBV7-9 and TRBJ1-1; D unresolved. Germline CDR1 reads SEHNR; CDR2 reads FQNEAQ (reference sequence). The length of the CDR3 is 13 residues. The V gene lost 8 bases and the J gene lost 5 bases, with 15 bases spanning the gap. CDR3 sequence: CASGIQAGTEAFF. The DNA of the CDR3 is TGTGCCAGCGGTATACAAGCGGGTACTGAAGCTTTCTTT.

The chain recombines TRBV18 with TRBJ1-2; a weak D match, TRBD1 (5 bases). Per germline, CDR1 KGHSH and CDR2 LQKENI. V shed 2 bases and J shed 4 bases, with 14 bases lying between them. CDR3 length equals 15 residues. The CDR3 DNA sequence: TGTGCCAGCTCACCAAGTAGGCAGGGAGGCTATGGCTACACCTTC. Its protein is CASSPSRQGGYGYTF.